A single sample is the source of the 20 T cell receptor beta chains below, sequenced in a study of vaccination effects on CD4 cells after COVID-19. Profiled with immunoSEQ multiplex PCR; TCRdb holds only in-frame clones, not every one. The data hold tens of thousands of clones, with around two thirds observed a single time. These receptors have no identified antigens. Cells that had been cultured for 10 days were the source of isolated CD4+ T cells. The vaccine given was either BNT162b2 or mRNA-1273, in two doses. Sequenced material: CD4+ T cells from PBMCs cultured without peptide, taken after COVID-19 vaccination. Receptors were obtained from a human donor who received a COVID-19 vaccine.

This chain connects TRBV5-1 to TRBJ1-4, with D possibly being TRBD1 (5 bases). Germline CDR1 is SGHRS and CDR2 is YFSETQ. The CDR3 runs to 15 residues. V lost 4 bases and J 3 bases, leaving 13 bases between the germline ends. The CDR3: CASSPGTGANEKLFF. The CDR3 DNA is TGCGCCAGCAGCCCGGGAACGGGGGCTAATGAAAAACTGTTTTTT.

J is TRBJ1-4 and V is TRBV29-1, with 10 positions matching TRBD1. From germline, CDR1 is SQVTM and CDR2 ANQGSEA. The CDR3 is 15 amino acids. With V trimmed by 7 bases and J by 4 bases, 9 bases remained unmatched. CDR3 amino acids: CSAWTGGGGNEKLFF. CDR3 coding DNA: TGCAGCGCTTGGACAGGGGGAGGAGGTAATGAAAAACTGTTTTTT.

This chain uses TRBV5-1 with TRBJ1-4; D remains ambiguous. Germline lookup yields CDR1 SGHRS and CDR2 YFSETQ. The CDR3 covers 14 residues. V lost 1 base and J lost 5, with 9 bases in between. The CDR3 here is CASSLTAENEKLFF. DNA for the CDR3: TGCGCCAGCAGCTTGACGGCGGAAAATGAAAAACTGTTTTTT. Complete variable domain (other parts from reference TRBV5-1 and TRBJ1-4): KAGVTQTPRYLIKTRGQQVTLSCSPISGHRSVSWYQQTPGQGLQFLFEYFSETQRNKGNFPGRFSGRQFSNSRSEMNVSTLELGDSALYLCASSLTAENEKLFFGSGTQLSVL.

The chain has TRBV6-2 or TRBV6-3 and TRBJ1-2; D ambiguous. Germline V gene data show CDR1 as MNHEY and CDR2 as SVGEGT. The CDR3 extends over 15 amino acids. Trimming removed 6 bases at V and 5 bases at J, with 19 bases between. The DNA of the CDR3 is TGTGCCAGCAGCCCCAATAGACACACATCTTATGGCTACACCTTC. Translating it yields CASSPNRHTSYGYTF.

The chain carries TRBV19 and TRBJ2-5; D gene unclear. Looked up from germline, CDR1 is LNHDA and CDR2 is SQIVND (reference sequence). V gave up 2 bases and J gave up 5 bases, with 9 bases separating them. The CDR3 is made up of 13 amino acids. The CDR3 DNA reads TGTGCCAGTAGTATACTAGATAGGGAGACCCAGTACTTC. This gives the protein CASSILDRETQYF.

CDR3 coding DNA: TGTGCCAGCAGTTTAAGGGGATCCTACTCTGGAAACACCATATATTTT. Amino acid sequence: CASSLRGSYSGNTIYF. V and J are TRBV27 and TRBJ1-3; perhaps TRBD1 as D (5 bases). This CDR3 region has 16 residues. CDR1 and CDR2 from the germline V gene are MNHEY and SMNVEV (reference sequence). Deletions cut 2 bases from V and 0 bases from J, with 11 bases between.

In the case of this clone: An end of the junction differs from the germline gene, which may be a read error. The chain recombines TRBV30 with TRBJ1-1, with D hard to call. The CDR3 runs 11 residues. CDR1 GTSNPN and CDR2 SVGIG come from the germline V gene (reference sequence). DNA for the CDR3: TGTGCCTGGAGTGTATTCAGTGGTGGAAAATTT. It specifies CAWSVFSGGKF. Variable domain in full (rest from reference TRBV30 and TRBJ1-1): SQTIHQWPATLVQPVGSPLSLECTVEGTSNPNLYWYRQAAGRGLQLLFYSVGIGQISSEVPQNLSASRPQDRQFILSSKKLLLSDSGFYLCAWSVFSGGKFGQGTRLTVV.

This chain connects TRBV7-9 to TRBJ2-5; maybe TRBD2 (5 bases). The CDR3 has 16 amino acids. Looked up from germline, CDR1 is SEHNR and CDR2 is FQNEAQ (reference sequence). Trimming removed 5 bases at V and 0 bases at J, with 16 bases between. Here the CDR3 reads CASSPRRHRNQETQYF. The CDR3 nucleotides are TGTGCCAGCAGCCCGAGGAGGCACAGAAACCAAGAGACCCAGTACTTC. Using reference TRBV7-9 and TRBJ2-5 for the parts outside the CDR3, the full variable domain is DTGVSQNPRHKITKRGQNVTFRCDPISEHNRLYWYRQTLGQGPEFLTYFQNEAQLEKSRLLSDRFSAERPKGSFSTLEIQRTEQGDSAMYLCASSPRRHRNQETQYFGPGTRLLVL.

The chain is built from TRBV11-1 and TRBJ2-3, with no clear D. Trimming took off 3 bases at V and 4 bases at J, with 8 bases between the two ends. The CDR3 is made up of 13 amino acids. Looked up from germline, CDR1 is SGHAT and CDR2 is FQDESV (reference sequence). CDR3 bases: TGTGCCAGCAGCTTGCCAGACGCAGATACGCAGTATTTT. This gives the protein CASSLPDADTQYF.

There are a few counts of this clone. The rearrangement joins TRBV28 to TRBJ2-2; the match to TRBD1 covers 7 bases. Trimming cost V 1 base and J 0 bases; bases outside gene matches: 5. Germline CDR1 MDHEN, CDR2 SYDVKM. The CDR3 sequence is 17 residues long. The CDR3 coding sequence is TGTGCCAGCAGTTTATTCAAGGGGGCCACGAACACCGGGGAGCTGTTTTTT. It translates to CASSLFKGATNTGELFF.

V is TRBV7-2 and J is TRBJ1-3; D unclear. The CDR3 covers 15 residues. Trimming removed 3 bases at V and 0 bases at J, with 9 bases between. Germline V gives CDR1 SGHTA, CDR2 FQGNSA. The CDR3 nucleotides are TGTGCCAGCAGCTTCAGCAGAGCCTCTGGAAACACCATATATTTT. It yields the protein CASSFSRASGNTIYF.

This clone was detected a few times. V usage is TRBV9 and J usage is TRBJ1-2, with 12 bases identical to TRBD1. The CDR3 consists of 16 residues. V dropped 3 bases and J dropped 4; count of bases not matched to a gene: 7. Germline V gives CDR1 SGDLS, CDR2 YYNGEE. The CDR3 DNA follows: TGTGCCAGCAGCGCACCGGGACAGGGGGCCCTCTATGGCTACACCTTC. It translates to CASSAPGQGALYGYTF.

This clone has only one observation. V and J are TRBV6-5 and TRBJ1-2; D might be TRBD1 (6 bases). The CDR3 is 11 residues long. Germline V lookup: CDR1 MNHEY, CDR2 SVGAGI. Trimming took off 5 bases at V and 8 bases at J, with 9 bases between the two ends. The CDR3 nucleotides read TGTGCCAGCAGTCCACAGGGAGGCTACACCTTC. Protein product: CASSPQGGYTF.

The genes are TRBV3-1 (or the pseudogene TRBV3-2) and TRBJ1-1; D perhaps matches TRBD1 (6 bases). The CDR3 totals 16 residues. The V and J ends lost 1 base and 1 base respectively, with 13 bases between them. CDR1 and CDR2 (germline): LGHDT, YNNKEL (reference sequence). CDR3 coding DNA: TGTGCCAGCAGCCAAGGATGGGGGCCGAAGAACACTGAAGCTTTCTTT. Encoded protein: CASSQGWGPKNTEAFF.

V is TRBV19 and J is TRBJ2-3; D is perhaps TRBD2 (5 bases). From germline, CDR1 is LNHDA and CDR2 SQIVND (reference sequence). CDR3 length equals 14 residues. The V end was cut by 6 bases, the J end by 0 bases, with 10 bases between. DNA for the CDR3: TGTGCCAGTAGGCCCCGGGGTAGCACAGATACGCAGTATTTT. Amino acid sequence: CASRPRGSTDTQYF.

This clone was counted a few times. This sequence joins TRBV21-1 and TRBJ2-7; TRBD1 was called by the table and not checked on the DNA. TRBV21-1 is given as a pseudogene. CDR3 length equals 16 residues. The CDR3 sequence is CASSKAWDRGIDEQYV. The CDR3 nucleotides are TGTGCCAGCAGCAAAGCTTGGGACAGGGGGATCGACGAGCAGTACGTC.

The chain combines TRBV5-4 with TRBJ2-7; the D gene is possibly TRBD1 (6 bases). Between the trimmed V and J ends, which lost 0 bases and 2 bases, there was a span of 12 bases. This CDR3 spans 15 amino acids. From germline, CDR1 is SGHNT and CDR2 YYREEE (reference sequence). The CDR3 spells CASSLVQGPTYEQYV. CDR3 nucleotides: TGTGCCAGCAGCTTGGTTCAGGGGCCCACCTACGAGCAGTACGTC.

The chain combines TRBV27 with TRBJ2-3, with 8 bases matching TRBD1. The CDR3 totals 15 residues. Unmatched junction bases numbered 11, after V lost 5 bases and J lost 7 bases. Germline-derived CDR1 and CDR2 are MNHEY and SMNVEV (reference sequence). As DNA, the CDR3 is TGTGCCAGCAGTCATGGGACAGGCCAGACTCATACGCAGTATTTT. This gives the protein CASSHGTGQTHTQYF.

The CDR3 sequence: CASSQDLGLRGYTF. DNA for the CDR3: TGCGCCAGCAGCCAAGATTTAGGTTTACGGGGCTACACCTTC. This sequence joins TRBV4-1 and TRBJ1-2; D is uncertain. This CDR3 comprises 14 residues. V shed 0 bases and J shed 8 bases, with 13 bases lying between them. The germline V gene has CDR1 MGHRA and CDR2 YSYEKL.

The CDR3 DNA reads TGTGCCAGCAGCTTGCTTTTCCAGGGAGGGGACTATGGCTACACCTTC. Protein sequence: CASSLLFQGGDYGYTF. The rearrangement uses TRBV5-6 and TRBJ1-2; TRBD1 is a possible D gene (5 bases). This CDR3 has 16 residues. V lost 1 base and J 3 bases, leaving 16 bases between the germline ends. CDR1 SGHDT and CDR2 YYEEEE come from the germline V gene.